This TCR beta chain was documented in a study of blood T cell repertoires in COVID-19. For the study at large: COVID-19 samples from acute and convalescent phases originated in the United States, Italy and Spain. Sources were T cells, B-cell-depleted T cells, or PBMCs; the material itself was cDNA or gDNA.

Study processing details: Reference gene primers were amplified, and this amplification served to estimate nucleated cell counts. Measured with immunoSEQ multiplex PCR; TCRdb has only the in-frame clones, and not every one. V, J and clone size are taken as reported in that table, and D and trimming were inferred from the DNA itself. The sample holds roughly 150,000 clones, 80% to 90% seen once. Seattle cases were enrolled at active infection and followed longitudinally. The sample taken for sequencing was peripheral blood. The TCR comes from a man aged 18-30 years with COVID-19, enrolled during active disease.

The CDR3 is CASSARQAESYGYTF. DNA of the CDR3: TGTGCCAGCAGCGCCCGACAGGCGGAGAGCTATGGCTACACCTTC. The rearrangement links TRBV9 to TRBJ1-2; TRBD1 might be the D (6 bases). Trimming shortened V by 3 bases and J by 4 bases, and 16 bases separated the two germline ends. The CDR3 runs 15 residues. Germline V gene sequence: CDR1 SGDLS, CDR2 YYNGEE.